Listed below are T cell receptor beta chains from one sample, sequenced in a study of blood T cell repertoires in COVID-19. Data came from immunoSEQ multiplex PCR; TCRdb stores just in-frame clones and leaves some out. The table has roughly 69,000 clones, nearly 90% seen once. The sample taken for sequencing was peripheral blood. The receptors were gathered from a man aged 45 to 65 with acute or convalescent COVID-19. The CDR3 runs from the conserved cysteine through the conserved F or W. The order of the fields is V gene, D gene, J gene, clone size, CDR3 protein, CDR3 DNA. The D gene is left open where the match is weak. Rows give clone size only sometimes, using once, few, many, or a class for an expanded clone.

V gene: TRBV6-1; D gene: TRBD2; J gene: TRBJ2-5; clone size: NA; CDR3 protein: CASSARLAGGKETQYF; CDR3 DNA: TGTGCCAGCAGTGCCAGACTAGCGGGAGGGAAAGAGACCCAGTACTTC
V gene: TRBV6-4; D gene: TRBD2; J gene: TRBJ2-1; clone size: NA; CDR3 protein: CASSDSLAAYNEQFF; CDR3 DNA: TGTGCCAGCAGTGACTCCCTAGCGGCCTACAATGAGCAGTTCTTC
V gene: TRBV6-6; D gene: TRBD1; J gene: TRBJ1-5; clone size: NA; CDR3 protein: CASTAGTGFQPQHF; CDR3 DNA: TGTGCCAGCACCGCCGGGACAGGGTTTCAGCCCCAGCATTTT
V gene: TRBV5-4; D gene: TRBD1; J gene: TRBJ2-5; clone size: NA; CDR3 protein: CASRLGQQETQYF; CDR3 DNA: TGTGCCAGCCGCTTGGGACAGCAAGAGACCCAGTACTTC
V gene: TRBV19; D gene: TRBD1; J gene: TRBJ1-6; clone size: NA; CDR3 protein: CASSRGQGARDSPLHF; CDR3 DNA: TGTGCCAGTAGTCGCGGACAGGGGGCGCGGGATTCACCCCTCCACTTT
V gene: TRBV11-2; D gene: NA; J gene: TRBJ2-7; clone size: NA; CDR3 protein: CASSHTNFDSNEQYF; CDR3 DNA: TGTGCCAGCAGCCATACTAATTTCGACTCAAACGAGCAGTACTTC
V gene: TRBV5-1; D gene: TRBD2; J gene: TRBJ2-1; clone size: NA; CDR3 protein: CASSLGTYSGSGPKNEQFF; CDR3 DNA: TGCGCCAGCAGCTTGGGAACTTATAGCGGGAGTGGTCCTAAGAATGAGCAGTTCTTC
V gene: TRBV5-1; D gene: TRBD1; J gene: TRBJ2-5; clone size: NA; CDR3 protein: CASGGTGRQETQYF; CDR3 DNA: TGCGCCAGCGGCGGGACAGGTAGACAAGAGACCCAGTACTTC
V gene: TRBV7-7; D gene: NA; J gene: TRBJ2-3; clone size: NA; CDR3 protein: CASSLTSGESTDTQYF; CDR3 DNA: TGTGCCAGCAGCTTAACATCGGGGGAGAGCACAGATACGCAGTATTTT
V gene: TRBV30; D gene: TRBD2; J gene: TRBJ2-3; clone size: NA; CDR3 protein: CAWSDWTSGTDTQYF; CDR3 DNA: TGTGCCTGGAGTGACTGGACTAGCGGCACAGATACGCAGTATTTT
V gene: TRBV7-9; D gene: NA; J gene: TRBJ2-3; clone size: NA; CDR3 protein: CASSLEGAGADTQYF; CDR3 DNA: TGTGCCAGCAGCTTGGAGGGGGCCGGGGCAGATACGCAGTATTTT
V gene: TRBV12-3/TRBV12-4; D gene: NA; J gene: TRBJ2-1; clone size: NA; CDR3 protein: CASTNRPGIEQFF; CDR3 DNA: TGTGCCAGCACCAACCGCCCAGGGATCGAGCAGTTCTTC
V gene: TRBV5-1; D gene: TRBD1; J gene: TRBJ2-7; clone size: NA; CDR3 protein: CASSWKQGSEQYF; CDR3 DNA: TGCGCCAGCAGCTGGAAACAGGGGTCCGAGCAGTACTTC
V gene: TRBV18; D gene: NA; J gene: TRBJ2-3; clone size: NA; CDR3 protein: CASSPSGASTDTQYF; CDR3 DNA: TGTGCCAGCTCACCTAGCGGAGCTAGCACAGATACGCAGTATTTT
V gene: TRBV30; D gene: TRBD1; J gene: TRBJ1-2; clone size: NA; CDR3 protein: CAWTPPGTGGGIYGYTF; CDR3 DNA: TGTGCCTGGACCCCTCCGGGGACAGGGGGCGGAATATATGGCTACACCTTC
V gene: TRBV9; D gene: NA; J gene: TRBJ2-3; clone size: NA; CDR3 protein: CASSVVSGSQYF; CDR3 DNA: TGTGCCAGCAGCGTAGTGTCAGGGTCGCAGTATTTT
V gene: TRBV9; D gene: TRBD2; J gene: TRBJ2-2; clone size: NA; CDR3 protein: CASSVGFSGMNGELFF; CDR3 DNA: TGTGCCAGCAGCGTAGGGTTTAGCGGGATGAACGGGGAGCTGTTTTTT
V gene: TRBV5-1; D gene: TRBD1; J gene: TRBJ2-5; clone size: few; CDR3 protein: CASSWGQGDQETQYF; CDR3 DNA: TGCGCCAGCAGCTGGGGACAGGGCGACCAAGAGACCCAGTACTTC
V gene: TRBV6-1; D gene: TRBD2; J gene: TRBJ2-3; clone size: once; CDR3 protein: CASSEGLAASDTQYF; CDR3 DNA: TGTGCCAGCAGTGAAGGACTAGCGGCCTCAGATACGCAGTATTTT
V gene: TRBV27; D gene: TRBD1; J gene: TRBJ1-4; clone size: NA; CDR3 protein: CASSLGGQGWKKLFF; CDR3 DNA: TGTGCCAGCAGTTTGGGGGGACAGGGTTGGAAAAAACTGTTTTTT
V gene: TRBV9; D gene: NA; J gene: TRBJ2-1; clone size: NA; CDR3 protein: CASSVSSGYEQFF; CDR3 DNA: TGTGCCAGCAGCGTGTCCAGCGGGTATGAGCAGTTCTTC
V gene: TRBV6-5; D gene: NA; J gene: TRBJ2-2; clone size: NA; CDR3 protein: CASSQTGHLTGELFF; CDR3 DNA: TGTGCCAGCAGTCAAACGGGACACCTCACCGGGGAGCTGTTTTTT
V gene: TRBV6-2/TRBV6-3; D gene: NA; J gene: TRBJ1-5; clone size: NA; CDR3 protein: CASSLGQSNQPQHF; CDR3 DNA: TGTGCCAGCAGTCTAGGACAGAGCAATCAGCCCCAGCATTTT
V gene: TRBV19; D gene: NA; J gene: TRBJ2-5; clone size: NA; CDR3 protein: CASSMRGPGDQYF; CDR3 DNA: TGTGCCAGTAGTATGCGTGGGCCGGGGGACCAGTACTTC
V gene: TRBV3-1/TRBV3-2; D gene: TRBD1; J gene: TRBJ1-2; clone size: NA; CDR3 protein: CASSHRAGGYGYTF; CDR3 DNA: TGTGCCAGCAGCCATCGCGCAGGGGGCTATGGCTACACCTTC
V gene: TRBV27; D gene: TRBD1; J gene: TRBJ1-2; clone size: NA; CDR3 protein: CASTGRGYGYTF; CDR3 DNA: TGTGCCAGCACCGGCAGGGGGTATGGCTACACCTTC
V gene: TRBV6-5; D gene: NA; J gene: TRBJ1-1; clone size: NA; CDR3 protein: CASTRRGGYTEAFF; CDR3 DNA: TGTGCCAGCACCCGGCGGGGGGGGTACACTGAAGCTTTCTTT
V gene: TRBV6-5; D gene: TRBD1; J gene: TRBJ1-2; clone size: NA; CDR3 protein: CASSQGQGNRTF; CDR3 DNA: TGTGCCAGCAGCCAGGGACAGGGGAATCGGACCTTC
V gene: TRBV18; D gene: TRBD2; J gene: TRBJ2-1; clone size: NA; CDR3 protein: CASSLGTSLDEQFF; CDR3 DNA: TGTGCCAGCTCCCTCGGGACTAGCCTCGATGAGCAGTTCTTC
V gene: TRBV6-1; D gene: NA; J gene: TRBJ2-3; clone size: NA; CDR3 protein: CASSDLTGSDTQYF; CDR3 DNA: TGTGCCAGCAGTGATTTAACAGGGTCAGATACGCAGTATTTT
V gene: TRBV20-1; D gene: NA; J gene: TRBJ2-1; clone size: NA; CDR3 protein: CSARRQNEQFF; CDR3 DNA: TGCAGTGCCAGACGACAGAATGAGCAGTTCTTC
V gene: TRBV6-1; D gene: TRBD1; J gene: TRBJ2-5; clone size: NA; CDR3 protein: CASSEFGFRGRGETQYF; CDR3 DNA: TGTGCCAGCAGTGAATTTGGGTTCAGGGGGCGGGGAGAGACCCAGTACTTC
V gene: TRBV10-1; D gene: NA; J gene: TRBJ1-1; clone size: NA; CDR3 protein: CASIGGKYSNTEAFF; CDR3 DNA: TGCGCCAGCATCGGGGGGAAATACAGTAACACTGAAGCTTTCTTT
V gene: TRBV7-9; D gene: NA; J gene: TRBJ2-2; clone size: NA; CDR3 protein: CASSHKTGSDTGELFF; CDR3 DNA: TGTGCCAGCAGCCATAAAACAGGTTCCGACACCGGGGAGCTGTTTTTT
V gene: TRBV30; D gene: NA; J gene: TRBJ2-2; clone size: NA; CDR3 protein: CAWRAPQLANTGELFF; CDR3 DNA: TGTGCCTGGAGGGCCCCACAGCTTGCCAACACCGGGGAGCTGTTTTTT
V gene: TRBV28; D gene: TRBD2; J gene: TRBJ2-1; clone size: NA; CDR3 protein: CASSASLAGGFDEQFF; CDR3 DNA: TGTGCCAGCAGTGCCTCCCTAGCGGGAGGTTTCGATGAGCAGTTCTTC
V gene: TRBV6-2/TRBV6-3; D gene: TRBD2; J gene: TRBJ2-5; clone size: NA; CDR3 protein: CASSSLAGVGETQYF; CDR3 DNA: TGTGCCAGCAGTTCCTTAGCGGGAGTCGGGGAGACCCAGTACTTC
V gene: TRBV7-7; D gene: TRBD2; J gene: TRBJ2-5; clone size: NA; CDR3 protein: CASTAIAGLEETQYF; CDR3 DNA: TGTGCCAGTACCGCGATAGCGGGATTGGAAGAGACCCAGTACTTC
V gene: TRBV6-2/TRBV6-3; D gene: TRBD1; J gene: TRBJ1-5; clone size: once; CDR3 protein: CASSRGQINQPQHF; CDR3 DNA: TGTGCCAGCAGCCGGGGACAGATAAATCAGCCCCAGCATTTT
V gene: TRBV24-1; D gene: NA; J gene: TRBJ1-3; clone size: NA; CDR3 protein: CATSDFGNTIYF; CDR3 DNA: TGTGCCACCAGTGATTTCGGGAACACCATATATTTT
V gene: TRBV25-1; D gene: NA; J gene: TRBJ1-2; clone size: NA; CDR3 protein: CASSELGGGNDGYTF; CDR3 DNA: TGTGCCAGCAGTGAACTTGGGGGAGGGAACGATGGCTACACCTTC
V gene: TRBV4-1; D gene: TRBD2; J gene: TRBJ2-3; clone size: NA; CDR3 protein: CASSPGTSGFRTDTQYF; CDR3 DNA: TGCGCCAGCAGCCCAGGGACTAGCGGCTTTAGGACAGATACGCAGTATTTT
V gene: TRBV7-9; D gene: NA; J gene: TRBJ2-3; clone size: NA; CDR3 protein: CASSPSTDTQYF; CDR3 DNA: TGTGCCAGCAGCCCTAGCACAGATACGCAGTATTTT
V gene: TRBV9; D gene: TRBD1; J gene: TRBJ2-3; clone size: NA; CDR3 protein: CASSARQGSTDTQYF; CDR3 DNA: TGTGCCAGCAGCGCCCGACAGGGGAGTACCGATACGCAGTATTTT
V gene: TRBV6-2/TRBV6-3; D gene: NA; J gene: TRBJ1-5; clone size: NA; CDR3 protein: CASSYPSRGGSNQPQHF; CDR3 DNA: TGTGCCAGCAGTTACCCATCACGGGGAGGGAGCAATCAGCCCCAGCATTTT
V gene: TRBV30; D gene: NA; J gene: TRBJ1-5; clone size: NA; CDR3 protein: CAWSPNSSNQPQHF; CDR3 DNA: TGTGCCTGGAGCCCCAACTCTAGCAATCAGCCCCAGCATTTT
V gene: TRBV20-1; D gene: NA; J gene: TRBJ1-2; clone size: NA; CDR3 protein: CSALENGYTF; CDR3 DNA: TGCAGTGCTTTAGAGAATGGCTACACCTTC
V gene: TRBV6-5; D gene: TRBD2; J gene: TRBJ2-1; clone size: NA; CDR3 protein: CASSRGAYNEQFF; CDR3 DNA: TGTGCCAGCTCCCGGGGGGCCTACAATGAGCAGTTCTTC
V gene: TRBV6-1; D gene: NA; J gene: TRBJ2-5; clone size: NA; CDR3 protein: CASSDRQETQYF; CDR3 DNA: TGTGCCAGCAGTGACCGCCAAGAGACCCAGTACTTC
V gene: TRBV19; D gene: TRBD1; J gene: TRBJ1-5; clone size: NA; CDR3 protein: CASTRPTGGHSNQPQHF; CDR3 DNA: TGTGCCAGTACCCGCCCCACAGGGGGCCATAGCAATCAGCCCCAGCATTTT
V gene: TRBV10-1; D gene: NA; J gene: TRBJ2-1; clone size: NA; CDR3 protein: CASSEVAGVEQFF; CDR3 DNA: TGCGCCAGCAGTGAGGTTGCCGGGGTTGAGCAGTTCTTC
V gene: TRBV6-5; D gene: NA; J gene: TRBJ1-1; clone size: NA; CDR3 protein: CASSYSIPAGTEAFF; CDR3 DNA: TGTGCCAGCAGTTACTCGATCCCGGCGGGCACTGAAGCTTTCTTT
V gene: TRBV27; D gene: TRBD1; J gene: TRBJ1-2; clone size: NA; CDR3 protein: CASSLGTGLGYTF; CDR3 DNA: TGTGCCAGCAGTTTAGGGACAGGGCTTGGCTACACCTTC
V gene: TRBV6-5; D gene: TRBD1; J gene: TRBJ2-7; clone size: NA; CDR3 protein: CASAISGTGIYEQYF; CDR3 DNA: TGTGCCAGCGCGATCTCCGGGACAGGGATTTACGAGCAGTACTTC
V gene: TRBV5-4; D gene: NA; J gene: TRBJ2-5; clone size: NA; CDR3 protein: CASSLPFGGEETQYF; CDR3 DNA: TGTGCCAGCAGCCTACCCTTCGGGGGAGAAGAGACCCAGTACTTC
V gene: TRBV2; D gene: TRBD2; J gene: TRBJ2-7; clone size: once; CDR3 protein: CASRSSGASYEQYF; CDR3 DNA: TGTGCCAGCAGGTCTAGCGGAGCGTCCTACGAGCAGTACTTC
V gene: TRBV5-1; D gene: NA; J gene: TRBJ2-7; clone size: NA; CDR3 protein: CASSGQGNSYEQYF; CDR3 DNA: TGCGCCAGCAGCGGGCAGGGTAACTCCTACGAGCAGTACTTC
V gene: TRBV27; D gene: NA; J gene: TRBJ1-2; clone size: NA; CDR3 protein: CASSPLPWGGNYGYTF; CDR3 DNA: TGTGCCAGCAGTCCCCTCCCTTGGGGGGGGAACTATGGCTACACCTTC